Below, 4 T cell receptor beta chains from the same sample are listed, as sequenced in a study of type 1 and type 2 diabetes patients. The PCR template was genomic DNA. Amplification of the beta chain CDR3 used 30 forward and 13 reverse multiplex primers. TCRdb analysed the multiplex PCR reads with MiXCR anew, one entry per CDR3 protein. The repertoire includes approximately 260,000 distinct CDR3 sequences, approximately 50% of them detected once, and 12% to 15% sits in the top ten. Sample: peripheral blood mononuclear cells (PBMCs). These receptor sequences come from a man aged 18 to 30 with type 2 diabetes.

J is TRBJ1-1 and V is TRBV20-1; 7 bases map to TRBD1. In germline, CDR1 is DFQATT, CDR2 SNEGSKA (reference sequence). Germline trimming cut 5 bases from V and 2 bases from J; bases unmatched to any gene: 5. CDR3 length equals 13 residues. The CDR3 is CSARRTGNTEAFF. CDR3 nucleotide sequence: TGCAGTGCTCGAAGGACAGGTAACACTGAAGCTTTCTTT.

The rearrangement uses TRBV14 and TRBJ1-2; D gene ambiguous. The CDR3 extends over 14 amino acids. V lost 6 bases to trimming and J lost 3 bases, with 14 bases between them. CDR1 and CDR2 (germline): SGHDN, FVKESK. This CDR3 is CASSEYGSYYGYTF. In nucleotides, the CDR3 is TGTGCCAGCAGTGAATATGGCAGCTACTATGGCTACACCTTC.

The chain couples TRBV25-1 to TRBJ1-6; D unresolved. Germline values: CDR1 MGHDK, CDR2 SYGVNS. Trimming pared 4 bases from V and 2 bases from J, leaving 9 bases between. CDR3 size: 15 residues. The CDR3 sequence is CASSGGLTYNSPLHF. The CDR3 nucleotides read TGTGCCAGCAGTGGAGGACTGACCTATAATTCACCCCTCCACTTT. The variable domain in full, completed from reference TRBV25-1 and TRBJ1-6, reads EADIYQTPRYLVIGTGKKITLECSQTMGHDKMYWYQQDPGMELHLIHYSYGVNSTEKGDLSSESTVSRIRTEHFPLTLESARPSHTSQYLCASSGGLTYNSPLHFGNGTRLTVT.

The J gene is TRBJ1-1, the V gene TRBV7-2; the D is unclear. The CDR3 loop spans 14 amino acids. V was cut by 2 bases and J by 1 base, with 8 bases left in between. CDR1 is SGHTA, CDR2 FQGNSA, per germline. In nucleotides, the CDR3 is TGTGCCAGCAGCTTAAGGCAGCAGAACACTGAAGCTTTCTTT. It is translated as CASSLRQQNTEAFF.